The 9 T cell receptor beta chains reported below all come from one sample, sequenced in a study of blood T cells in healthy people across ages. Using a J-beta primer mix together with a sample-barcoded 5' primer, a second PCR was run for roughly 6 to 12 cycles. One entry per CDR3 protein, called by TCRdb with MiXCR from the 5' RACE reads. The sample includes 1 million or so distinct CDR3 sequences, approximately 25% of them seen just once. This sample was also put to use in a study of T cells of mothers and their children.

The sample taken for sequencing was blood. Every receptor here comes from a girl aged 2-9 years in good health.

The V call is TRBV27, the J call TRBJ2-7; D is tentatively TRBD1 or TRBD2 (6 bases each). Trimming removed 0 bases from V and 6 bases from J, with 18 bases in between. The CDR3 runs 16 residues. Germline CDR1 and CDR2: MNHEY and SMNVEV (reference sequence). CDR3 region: CASSLSWPHKGGEQYF. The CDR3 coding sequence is TGTGCCAGCAGTTTATCCTGGCCCCATAAGGGGGGCGAGCAGTACTTC.

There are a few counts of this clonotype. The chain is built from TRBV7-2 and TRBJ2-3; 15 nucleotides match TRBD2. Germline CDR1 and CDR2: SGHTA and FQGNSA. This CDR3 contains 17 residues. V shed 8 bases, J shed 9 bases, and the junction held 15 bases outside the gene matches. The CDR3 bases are TGTGCCAGCCTTGGACTAGCGGGGGGGTACCTCATGGCCACGCAGTATTTT. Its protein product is CASLGLAGGYLMATQYF.

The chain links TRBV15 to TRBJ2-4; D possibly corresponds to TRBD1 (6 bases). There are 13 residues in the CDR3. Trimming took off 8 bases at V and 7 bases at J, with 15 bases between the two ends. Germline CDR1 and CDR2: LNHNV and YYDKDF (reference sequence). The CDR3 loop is CATRRERGNIQYF. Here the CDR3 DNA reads TGTGCCACCCGTAGAGAGAGGGGGAACATTCAGTACTTC.

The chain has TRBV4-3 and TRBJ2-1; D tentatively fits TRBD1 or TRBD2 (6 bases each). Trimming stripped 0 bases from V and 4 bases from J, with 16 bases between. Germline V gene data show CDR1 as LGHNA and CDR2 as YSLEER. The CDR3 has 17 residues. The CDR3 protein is CASSQDRSGAGYNEQFF. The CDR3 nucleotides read TGCGCCAGCAGCCAAGATCGGTCGGGGGCCGGGTACAATGAGCAGTTCTTC.

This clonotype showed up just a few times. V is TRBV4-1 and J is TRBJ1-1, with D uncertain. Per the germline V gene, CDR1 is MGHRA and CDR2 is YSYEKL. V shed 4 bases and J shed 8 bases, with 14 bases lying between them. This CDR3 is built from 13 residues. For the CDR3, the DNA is TGCGCCAGCAGCCGAGCAGACATCGGAGAAGCTTTCTTT. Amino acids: CASSRADIGEAFF.

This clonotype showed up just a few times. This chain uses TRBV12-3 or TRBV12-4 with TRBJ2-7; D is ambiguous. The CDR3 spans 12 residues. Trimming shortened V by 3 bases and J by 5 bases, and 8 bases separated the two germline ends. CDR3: CASSFGLNEQYF. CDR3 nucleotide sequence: TGTGCCAGCAGTTTCGGTCTTAACGAGCAGTACTTC.

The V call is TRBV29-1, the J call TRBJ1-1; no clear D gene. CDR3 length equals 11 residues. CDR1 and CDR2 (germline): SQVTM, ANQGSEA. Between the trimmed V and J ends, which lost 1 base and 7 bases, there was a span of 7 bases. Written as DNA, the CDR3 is TGCAGCGTTGAAGCCGGGCTTGAAGCTTTCTTT. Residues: CSVEAGLEAFF.

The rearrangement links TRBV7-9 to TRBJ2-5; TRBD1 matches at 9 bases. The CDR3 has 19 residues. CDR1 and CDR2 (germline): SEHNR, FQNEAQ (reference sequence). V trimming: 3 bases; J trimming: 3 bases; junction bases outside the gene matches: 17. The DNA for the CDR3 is TGTGCCAGCAGCTTCCCCGGACAGGGGCCCCACGTTAGTGAAGAGACCCAGTACTTC. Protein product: CASSFPGQGPHVSEETQYF.

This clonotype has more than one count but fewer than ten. The CDR3 DNA is TGCAGTGCTCACCGGGACGCAGAATCCGAGCAGTTCTTC. Its translation: CSAHRDAESEQFF. This chain links TRBV20-1 with TRBJ2-1; D may match TRBD1 or TRBD2 (5 bases each). This CDR3 is 13 amino acids long. Germline V CDR1 and CDR2: DFQATT, SNEGSKA (reference sequence). V lost 5 bases, J lost 10 bases, and 18 bases lay in between.